These T cell receptor beta chains were read from a single sample in a study of T cell responses to AZD1222 COVID-19 vaccine. Assay: immunoSEQ multiplex PCR; the TCRdb copy retains only in-frame clones and omits some. Among about 150,000 clones, 91% were seen once, and the ten largest hold over 3%. Sample: peripheral blood, taken 28 days after the second AZD1222 dose. These receptors came from an adult who received the AZD1222 COVID-19 vaccine. Each CDR3 is given with its conserved first and last residue. Fields, in order: J gene, V gene, clone size, D gene, CDR3 DNA, CDR3 protein. The D gene is left open where the match is weak. Some rows have no size entry. The others give once, few or many, or a class for an expanded clone.

>TRBJ2-3|TRBV29-1|NA|NA
TGCAGCGTTGTAGACTCCTCGGATACGCAGTATTTT
CSVVDSSDTQYF
>TRBJ1-1|TRBV12-3/TRBV12-4|NA|NA
TGTGCCAGCAGTTTAGGAGGAGGCGCTGAAGCTTTCTTT
CASSLGGGAEAFF
>TRBJ1-3|TRBV3-1/TRBV3-2|NA|NA
TGTGCCAGCAGCCAAGTCGGGGGAGGAAACACCATATATTTT
CASSQVGGGNTIYF
>TRBJ1-2|TRBV10-3|NA|NA
TGTGCCATCAGTGATGGAGGGGGGCCGATGGCGGATGGCTACACCTTC
CAISDGGGPMADGYTF
>TRBJ2-5|TRBV29-1|NA|NA
TGCAGCGTCGTAACTTCTCAAGAGACCCAGTACTTC
CSVVTSQETQYF
>TRBJ1-3|TRBV7-2|NA|TRBD1
TGTGCCAGCAGCCCGAGACAGGGAACTGGAAACACCATATATTTT
CASSPRQGTGNTIYF
>TRBJ1-3|TRBV6-6|once|TRBD1
TGTGCCAGCAGTTGGGACAGCTCTGGAAACACCATATATTTT
CASSWDSSGNTIYF
>TRBJ1-1|TRBV11-3|once|NA
TGTGCCAGCAGCTTAGATCTGATGAACACTGAAGCTTTCTTT
CASSLDLMNTEAFF
>TRBJ1-3|TRBV5-1|NA|NA
TGCGCCAGCAGCCCAGCCGCGGCCGGAAACACCATATATTTT
CASSPAAAGNTIYF
>TRBJ1-3|TRBV9|NA|TRBD1
TGTGCCAGCAGCGCTACCCTTGGACAGGGGAAGTTGGTATCTGGAAACACCATATATTTT
CASSATLGQGKLVSGNTIYF
>TRBJ2-4|TRBV5-6|NA|NA
TGTGCCAGCAGCTTGGGGTTGGGAATTCAGTACTTC
CASSLGLGIQYF
>TRBJ2-2|TRBV5-1|NA|NA
TGCGCCAGCAGCCCCTCCCCTCTCCTAGGGCGGAACACCGGGGAGCTGTTTTTT
CASSPSPLLGRNTGELFF
>TRBJ1-5|TRBV11-3|NA|NA
TGTGCCAGCAGCTTATTTCGTACGTCGCCCCAGCATTTT
CASSLFRTSPQHF
>TRBJ2-1|TRBV27|NA|NA
TGTGCCAGCAGTTTACCCCAAGACAGTAGATACTCCTACAATGAGCAGTTCTTC
CASSLPQDSRYSYNEQFF
>TRBJ2-1|TRBV5-1|NA|NA
TGCGCCAGCAGCTCCGGGGGGCCCCGCCTCTACAATGAGCAGTTCTTC
CASSSGGPRLYNEQFF
>TRBJ2-3|TRBV19|NA|NA
TGTGCCAGTAGTATAGCAACAGATACGCAGTATTTT
CASSIATDTQYF
>TRBJ2-1|TRBV27|NA|NA
TGTGCCAGCACCCCCGGGCGAAGCTCCTACAATGAGCAGTTCTTC
CASTPGRSSYNEQFF
>TRBJ1-4|TRBV21-1|NA|NA
TGCTCCTTCGGCAGGGCCGAAGGTAAACTGTTTTTT
CSFGRAEGKLFF
>TRBJ1-1|TRBV10-2|NA|NA
TGCGCCAGCAGTGATTGGCAGATGAACATTGAAGCTTTCTTT
CASSDWQMNIEAFF
>TRBJ1-2|TRBV30|once|NA
TGTGCCTGGAGTACTCCCGGACAGAACTATGGCTACACCTTC
CAWSTPGQNYGYTF
>TRBJ2-1|TRBV6-5|NA|TRBD2
TGTGCCAGCAGCCCAAGCGGGAGCCTCTACAATGAGCAGTTCTTC
CASSPSGSLYNEQFF
>TRBJ1-5|TRBV7-9|NA|TRBD1
TGTGCCAGCAGCCAGGACAGGGAGGAACAGCCCCAGCATTTT
CASSQDREEQPQHF
>TRBJ2-3|TRBV5-8|NA|NA
TGTGCCAGCAGCCGGGACTCTAGTACAGATACGCAGTATTTT
CASSRDSSTDTQYF
>TRBJ2-1|TRBV4-2|NA|TRBD2
TGTGCCAGCAGCCAGGTCGGGGGTCTTAGGTCTAGCGGTAGCTCCTACAATGAGCAGTTCTTC
CASSQVGGLRSSGSSYNEQFF
>TRBJ2-1|TRBV29-1|NA|NA
TGCAGCGTTGAGGCCGTTAAGGGCAATGAGCAGTTCTTC
CSVEAVKGNEQFF
>TRBJ1-2|TRBV18|NA|NA
TGTGCCAGCTCTCCACTCGAAGGCTATAACTATGGCTACACCTTC
CASSPLEGYNYGYTF
>TRBJ2-3|TRBV11-3|NA|TRBD2
TGTGCCAGCAGCATGACTAGCGGGAGGCCCGTAGATACGCAGTATTTT
CASSMTSGRPVDTQYF
>TRBJ2-2|TRBV7-9|few|TRBD1
TGTGCCTTGGGACAGGGCAACACCGGGGAGCTGTTTTTT
CALGQGNTGELFF
>TRBJ2-5|TRBV18|once|TRBD2
TGTGCCAGCTCACTAGTGGGACTAGCCGGCGAGACCCAGTACTTC
CASSLVGLAGETQYF
>TRBJ1-2|TRBV4-1|NA|NA
TGCGCCAGCAGCCAAGCAGGGAACTATGGCTACACCTTC
CASSQAGNYGYTF
>TRBJ2-7|TRBV6-2/TRBV6-3|NA|NA
TGTGCCAGCAGTTACCGGACCGAGCGAAGAACCTACGAGCAGTACTTC
CASSYRTERRTYEQYF
>TRBJ2-5|TRBV7-2|NA|NA
TGTGCCAGCAGCCCGGGCTCGGGGGCACAAGAGACCCAGTACTTC
CASSPGSGAQETQYF
>TRBJ2-2|TRBV7-9|NA|NA
TGTGCCAGCAGCCCGGCCGGTTCCGGGGAGCTGTTTTTT
CASSPAGSGELFF
>TRBJ1-4|TRBV5-6|NA|NA
TGTGCCAGCAGCTCCACCGGCGGGGGGGCGCTATTTGAAAAACTGTTTTTT
CASSSTGGGALFEKLFF
>TRBJ2-7|TRBV6-2/TRBV6-3|NA|TRBD1
TGTGCCAGCAGTTACTCCCCGTACATTGGGACAGTCTACGAGCAGTACTTC
CASSYSPYIGTVYEQYF
>TRBJ2-1|TRBV9|once|NA
TGTGCCAGCAGCGTCAGAGGGCTGTTCAATGAGCAGTTCTTC
CASSVRGLFNEQFF
>TRBJ1-2|TRBV7-8|NA|NA
TGTGCCAGCAGCTCCCCGGGCTTTAGCGGCTACACCTTC
CASSSPGFSGYTF
>TRBJ2-1|TRBV9|NA|TRBD1
TGTGCCAGCTCGGGACAGAACTACAATGAGCAGTTCTTC
CASSGQNYNEQFF
>TRBJ1-2|TRBV11-3|NA|TRBD1
TGTGCCAGCAGCACCCGACAGGGGAAAAGCTATGGCTACACCTTC
CASSTRQGKSYGYTF
>TRBJ1-1|TRBV21-1|NA|NA
TGTGCCAGCAGCAAAGTAGACAGGGCCACTGAAGCTTTCTTT
CASSKVDRATEAFF
>TRBJ1-6|TRBV9|NA|TRBD1
TGTGCCAGCAGCGTAGCACAGGGGACTAATTCACCCCTCCACTTT
CASSVAQGTNSPLHF
>TRBJ1-2|TRBV27|NA|TRBD1
TGTGCCAGCAGTTTAACAGGGGGGGGTGGCTACACCTTC
CASSLTGGGGYTF
>TRBJ2-1|TRBV10-3|NA|NA
TGTGCCATCAGTGAACACGGACCCCCTGGGAATGAGCAGTTCTTC
CAISEHGPPGNEQFF
>TRBJ2-1|TRBV5-4|NA|NA
TGTGCCAGCAGCGCGACGACAAGCTCCTACAATGAGCAGTTCTTC
CASSATTSSYNEQFF
>TRBJ2-1|TRBV18|once|NA
TGTGCCAGCCGAGGTGGGGATTACAATGAGCAGTTCTTC
CASRGGDYNEQFF
>TRBJ1-3|TRBV5-1|NA|NA
TGCGCCAGCAGCAGGGCAACTGGAAACACCATATATTTT
CASSRATGNTIYF
>TRBJ2-6|TRBV6-4|NA|NA
TGTGCCAGCAGTGACTCGGGAGGTCAGGGGGCCAACGTCCTGACTTTC
CASSDSGGQGANVLTF
>TRBJ2-3|TRBV30|once|NA
TGTGCCTGGAGTCTCAACTGGGCTGATACGCAGTATTTT
CAWSLNWADTQYF
>TRBJ2-3|TRBV24-1|NA|NA
TGTGCCACCAGTGATCCCCAGCGATTTACTAGCACAGATACGCAGTATTTT
CATSDPQRFTSTDTQYF
>TRBJ2-1|TRBV9|NA|TRBD2
TGTGCCAGCAGCGTAGGACTAGCGGAGTACAATGAGCAGTTCTTC
CASSVGLAEYNEQFF
>TRBJ2-2|TRBV6-5|NA|TRBD1
TGTGCCAGCAGTCCTAGGGACAGCCGCACCGGGGAGCTGTTTTTT
CASSPRDSRTGELFF
>TRBJ2-1|TRBV21-1|NA|NA
TGTGCCAGCAGCAAAGTTGGGACTAGCGGGCCTGAGCAGTTCTTC
CASSKVGTSGPEQFF
>TRBJ2-7|TRBV3-1/TRBV3-2|NA|TRBD2
TGTGCCAGCAGCCCGCGGGGAGGGATCGAGCAGTACTTC
CASSPRGGIEQYF
>TRBJ1-5|TRBV29-1|NA|NA
TGCAGCGTCGGAGGGGGAAATCAGCCCCAGCATTTT
CSVGGGNQPQHF
>TRBJ2-1|TRBV27|NA|NA
TGTGCCAGCAGTCACCAGGGCGGAGGGTACAATGAGCAGTTCTTC
CASSHQGGGYNEQFF
>TRBJ1-4|TRBV2|NA|TRBD1
TGTGCCAGCAGTGTAGGGACAGGGTATGAAAAACTGTTTTTT
CASSVGTGYEKLFF
>TRBJ2-1|TRBV7-3|NA|TRBD1
TGTGCCAGCAGCTTAAGTGGGGCAGGACAGGGCTACAATGAGCAGTTCTTC
CASSLSGAGQGYNEQFF
>TRBJ1-6|TRBV6-1|NA|TRBD1
TGTGCCAGCAGTGAAAGTAGGGACAGGGGAAATTCACCCCTCCACTTT
CASSESRDRGNSPLHF
>TRBJ2-7|TRBV29-1|NA|NA
TGCAGCGGGTCAGGGTCCTACGAGCAGTACTTC
CSGSGSYEQYF
>TRBJ1-1|TRBV29-1|NA|TRBD1
TGCAGCGGAATGACAGGGTTCGGCACTGAAGCTTTCTTT
CSGMTGFGTEAFF